Each of the 29 T cell receptor beta chains below was sequenced from the same sample in a study of T cell responses to AZD1222 COVID-19 vaccine. The data were produced by immunoSEQ multiplex PCR, yet TCRdb's version contains in-frame clones alone and is incomplete. This repertoire shows 160,000 or so clones, approximately 90% found once; its top ten account for over 1.5%. The source material was peripheral blood, sampled on day 0 of AZD1222 vaccination. The receptors were gathered from an adult in good health.

This rearrangement joins TRBV7-6 to TRBJ2-1; 8 nucleotides line up with TRBD2. Germline assignment: CDR1 SGHVS and CDR2 FNYEAQ. The CDR3 contains 15 residues. The ends lost 2 bases at V and 3 bases at J; junction bases unmatched: 3. The CDR3 bases are TGTGCCAGCAGCTTATTAGCGGGGCTCTACAATGAGCAGTTCTTC. Protein: CASSLLAGLYNEQFF.

The rearrangement joins TRBV28 to TRBJ2-6; 14 bases fit TRBD2. Germline V gives CDR1 MDHEN, CDR2 SYDVKM. CDR3 length: 19 amino acids. V trimming: 5 bases; J trimming: 1 base; junction bases outside the gene matches: 7. DNA for the CDR3: TGTGCCAGCAGTAAATGGGGACTAGCGGGAGCATCTGGGGCCAACGTCCTGACTTTC. Protein: CASSKWGLAGASGANVLTF.

The V gene is TRBV4-3, the J gene TRBJ2-1, with 9 nucleotides matching TRBD2. The junction had 4 bases not matched to a gene; V was cut back by 4 bases and J by 3 bases. Germline loops: CDR1 LGHNA, CDR2 YSLEER. This CDR3 region has 15 residues. The CDR3 DNA reads TGCGCCAGCAGCCTTGGGACTAGCAGCTACAATGAGCAGTTCTTC. The encoded protein is CASSLGTSSYNEQFF.

V gene TRBV5-1 combines with J gene TRBJ2-3; possibly TRBD2 for D (5 bases). The germline CDR1 and CDR2 sequences are SGHRS and YFSETQ. The CDR3 length is 16 residues. V was pared by 4 bases and J by 6 bases, with 21 bases between. The CDR3 nucleotides are TGCGCCAGCAGCCCAGGAGGAATCGGGCGGCCGGATACGCAGTATTTT. It codes for CASSPGGIGRPDTQYF.

The chain employs TRBV9 and TRBJ1-6; D is ambiguous. Per the germline V gene, CDR1 is SGDLS and CDR2 is YYNGEE. V lost 1 base and J 7 bases, leaving 9 bases between the germline ends. This CDR3 spans 14 amino acids. The CDR3 protein is CASSVKAQNSPLHF. In nucleotides, the CDR3 is TGTGCCAGCAGCGTAAAGGCTCAGAATTCACCCCTCCACTTT.

The chain carries TRBV6-1 and TRBJ1-1; D is unresolved. Germline CDR1 is MNHNS and CDR2 is SASEGT. Trimming pared 0 bases from V and 5 bases from J, leaving 13 bases between. CDR3 length: 15 amino acids. CDR3 residues: CASSEALRVRTEAFF. In DNA form, the CDR3 reads TGTGCCAGCAGTGAAGCTTTGAGGGTAAGGACTGAAGCTTTCTTT.

This clone was found once. This chain joins TRBV28 and TRBJ2-1, with a possible D match to TRBD1 (7 bases). Trimming removed 7 bases at V and 4 bases at J, with 20 bases between. Germline V gene data show CDR1 as MDHEN and CDR2 as SYDVKM. CDR3 length: 16 amino acids. The DNA for the CDR3 is TGTGCCAGCACCCCCTCCCAGGGGGGCGCATACAATGAGCAGTTCTTC. This translates into CASTPSQGGAYNEQFF.

The chain combines TRBV5-1 with TRBJ2-7; 9 bases are a match to TRBD2. Looked up from germline, CDR1 is SGHRS and CDR2 is YFSETQ. The junction had 5 bases not matched to a gene; V was cut back by 0 bases and J by 4 bases. The CDR3 contains 15 residues. CDR3 region: CASSLVGGREYEQYF. The DNA of the CDR3 is TGCGCCAGCAGCTTGGTGGGCGGGAGGGAGTACGAGCAGTACTTC.

The chain joins TRBV15 to TRBJ2-7; 8 bases align to TRBD1. Looked up from germline, CDR1 is LNHNV and CDR2 is YYDKDF (reference sequence). The CDR3 is 17 residues long. The V gene end was trimmed by 5 bases and the J gene end by 2 bases; junction bases not matched to a gene: 14. In DNA, the CDR3 is TGTGCCACCAGCGCCTCCCTCGACCGGGACAGGACCTACGAGCAGTACTTC. Its protein product is CATSASLDRDRTYEQYF. The full variable domain, in which reference TRBV15 and TRBJ2-7 provide the parts outside the CDR3, is DAMVIQNPRYQVTQFGKPVTLSCSQTLNHNVMYWYQQKSSQAPKLLFHYYDKDFNNEADTPDNFQSRRPNTSFCFLDIRSPGLGDTAMYLCATSASLDRDRTYEQYFGPGTRLTVT.

The gene calls are TRBV28 and TRBJ2-5; D gene unclear. V was trimmed by 3 bases and J by 2 bases, leaving 10 bases between them. The CDR3 runs 14 residues. CDR1 is MDHEN and CDR2 is SYDVKM in the germline V gene. The CDR3 nucleotides read TGTGCCAGCAGTTTTAGAAGCCCGCAAGAGACCCAGTACTTC. This gives the protein CASSFRSPQETQYF.

The chain employs TRBV28 and TRBJ1-1; TRBD1 aligns across 7 bases. The CDR3 consists of 13 residues. J gave up 3 bases and V 7 bases, and 5 bases lay outside the gene matches. Germline CDR1 is MDHEN and CDR2 is SYDVKM. CDR3 nucleotide sequence: TGTGCCAGCACGGGCAGGGGGGACACTGAAGCTTTCTTT. This codes for CASTGRGDTEAFF.

This clone was seen just once. The V gene is TRBV19, the J gene TRBJ1-6; D is unclear. The germline V gene has CDR1 LNHDA and CDR2 SQIVND (reference sequence). The CDR3 runs 15 residues. V was trimmed by 7 bases and J by 0 bases, leaving 10 bases between them. CDR3 sequence reads: CASKRESSYNSPLHF. CDR3 sequence (DNA): TGTGCCAGTAAGAGGGAGAGCTCCTATAATTCACCCCTCCACTTT.

This clone was seen only once. This rearrangement joins TRBV28 to TRBJ1-4; 9 nucleotides match TRBD1. V dropped 2 bases and J dropped 1; count of bases not matched to a gene: 14. The CDR3 has 20 amino acids. The germline CDR1 and CDR2 sequences are MDHEN and SYDVKM. The CDR3 bases are TGTGCCAGCAGTTTAAAGCGATACGGACAGGGGCCCCGAACTAATGAAAAACTGTTTTTT. It is translated as CASSLKRYGQGPRTNEKLFF.

The rearrangement uses TRBV18 and TRBJ2-2; a weak D match, TRBD2 (5 bases). This CDR3 contains 21 residues. Germline CDR1 is KGHSH and CDR2 is LQKENI. V lost 4 bases, J lost 4 bases, and 31 bases lay in between. The CDR3 nucleotides are TGTGCCAGCTCACTACACATGAGCCTGCGGGCAGCAAACTCTAGCACCGGGGAGCTGTTTTTT. Its protein is CASSLHMSLRAANSSTGELFF.

The rearrangement uses TRBV11-2 and TRBJ2-6; no reliable D call. The CDR3 spans 15 residues. V lost 1 base and J lost 0, with 4 bases in between. Looked up from germline, CDR1 is SGHAT and CDR2 is FQNNGV. CDR3 bases: TGTGCCAGCAGCTTAGGGTACTCTGGGGCCAACGTCCTGACTTTC. Its translation: CASSLGYSGANVLTF.

V is TRBV6-1 and J is TRBJ2-7; D is unclear. Trimming removed 5 bases from V and 4 bases from J, with 9 bases in between. The CDR3 runs 12 residues. CDR1 and CDR2 (germline): MNHNS, SASEGT. The CDR3 DNA reads as TGTGCCAGCAGTTATCAAAATTACGAGCAGTACTTC. Translating it yields CASSYQNYEQYF.

The rearrangement joins TRBV7-9 to TRBJ2-5, with D possibly TRBD1 on 5 matching bases. From germline, CDR1 is SEHNR and CDR2 FQNEAQ (reference sequence). The CDR3 totals 14 residues. V lost 1 base and J lost 5, with 11 bases in between. The CDR3 is CASSLVGVMETQYF. The CDR3 bases are TGTGCCAGCAGCTTAGTAGGGGTTATGGAGACCCAGTACTTC.

The V gene is TRBV7-3, the J gene TRBJ1-3; D is unresolved. Deletions cut 8 bases from V and 1 base from J, with 24 bases between. Germline V gene sequence: CDR1 SGHTA, CDR2 FQGTGA. The CDR3 loop spans 18 amino acids. Here the CDR3 DNA reads TGTGCCAGCTTTTTTAGCCGGTCCGTAGGTACGTCTGGAAACACCATATATTTT. Protein: CASFFSRSVGTSGNTIYF. Complete variable domain (other parts from reference TRBV7-3 and TRBJ1-3): GAGVSQTPSNKVTEKGKYVELRCDPISGHTALYWYRQSLGQGPEFLIYFQGTGAADDSGLPNDRFFAVRPEGSVSTLKIQRTERGDSAVYLCASFFSRSVGTSGNTIYFGEGSWLTVV.

V is TRBV6-5 and J is TRBJ2-5, with 11 bases aligning to TRBD1. After removal of 4 bases from V and 5 bases from J, the junction contained 6 bases not matched to a gene. Germline CDR1 is MNHEY and CDR2 is SVGAGI. The CDR3 is made up of 15 amino acids. CDR3 residues: CASSWTGGFMETQYF. The CDR3 coding sequence is TGTGCCAGCAGTTGGACAGGGGGCTTTATGGAGACCCAGTACTTC.

This clone was picked up one time. V and J are TRBV24-1 and TRBJ2-2, with 12 bases lining up with TRBD2. V lost 4 bases, J lost 6 bases, and 11 bases stayed unmatched. The CDR3 totals 18 residues. CDR1 and CDR2 from the germline V gene are KGHDR and SFDVKD. As DNA, the CDR3 is TGTGCCACCAGTGAACTCCCCACTAGCGGGAGGAGTGCCGGGGAGCTGTTTTTT. It encodes CATSELPTSGRSAGELFF.

The CDR3 spells CASSLGEGKSTDTQYF. The CDR3 DNA follows: TGTGCCAGCAGCTTAGGGGAGGGTAAGAGCACAGATACGCAGTATTTT. The rearrangement links TRBV7-9 to TRBJ2-3; 7 nucleotides agree with TRBD2. Germline CDR1 and CDR2: SEHNR and FQNEAQ (reference sequence). This CDR3 region has 16 residues. Trimming at V came to 1 base and at J to 0 bases, leaving 4 bases not matched to a gene.

This clone was detected once. The DNA for the CDR3 is TGTGCCAGCAGTATTGATCTTTGGACAGGGCACGGTGGCTACACCTTC. Encoded protein: CASSIDLWTGHGGYTF. This chain links TRBV28 with TRBJ1-2, with 8 nucleotides matching TRBD1. Losses at the gene ends were 5 bases for V and 7 bases for J; bases not matched to a gene: 15. The CDR3 consists of 16 residues. Germline CDR1 is MDHEN and CDR2 is SYDVKM.

This clone was seen a few times. The same CDR3 is also encoded by other DNA sequences in this sample. This chain connects TRBV15 to TRBJ2-3; D remains unclear. CDR1 and CDR2 (germline): LNHNV, YYDKDF (reference sequence). V was cut by 1 base and J by 5 bases, with 4 bases left in between. The CDR3 extends over 12 amino acids. DNA for the CDR3: TGTGCCACCAGCAGAGTGGAAGATACGCAGTATTTT. It encodes CATSRVEDTQYF. Looking up the rest from reference TRBV15 and TRBJ2-3 gives the full variable domain: DAMVIQNPRYQVTQFGKPVTLSCSQTLNHNVMYWYQQKSSQAPKLLFHYYDKDFNNEADTPDNFQSRRPNTSFCFLDIRSPGLGDTAMYLCATSRVEDTQYFGPGTRLTVL.

The J gene is TRBJ1-6, the V gene TRBV19; 9 bases match TRBD1. Germline V gene lookup returns CDR1 LNHDA and CDR2 SQIVND (reference sequence). V gave up 3 bases and J gave up 7 bases; unmatched junction bases: 1. The CDR3 is 14 residues long. This CDR3 reads CASSIDRGNSPLHF. The CDR3 DNA reads as TGTGCCAGTAGTATCGACAGGGGGAATTCACCCCTCCACTTT.

The CDR3 coding sequence is TGTGCCAGCGCATCGGGGTTTACTGGAAACACCATATATTTT. Residues: CASASGFTGNTIYF. This chain connects TRBV28 to TRBJ1-3; D not certain. V was trimmed by 8 bases and J by 2 bases, leaving 13 bases between them. The CDR3 contains 14 residues. Germline loops: CDR1 MDHEN, CDR2 SYDVKM. Combining the CDR3 with reference TRBV28 and TRBJ1-3 gives the whole variable domain DVKVTQSSRYLVKRTGEKVFLECVQDMDHENMFWYRQDPGLGLRLIYFSYDVKMKEKGDIPEGYSVSREKKERFSLILESASTNQTSMYLCASASGFTGNTIYFGEGSWLTVV.

This rearrangement joins TRBV6-1 to TRBJ1-1; 11 bases agree with TRBD1. The CDR3 spans 14 residues. Germline V gene data show CDR1 as MNHNS and CDR2 as SASEGT. V shed 6 bases, J shed 7 bases, and the junction held 7 bases outside the gene matches. CDR3 region: CASSTGTGGIEAFF. CDR3 bases: TGTGCCAGCAGCACCGGGACAGGGGGGATTGAAGCTTTCTTT.

The V gene is TRBV2, the J gene TRBJ2-7, with a possible D match to TRBD1 (5 bases). Germline V gives CDR1 SNHLY, CDR2 FYNNEI. The CDR3 is made up of 13 amino acids. Trimming shortened V by 6 bases and J by 4 bases, and 13 bases separated the two germline ends. CDR3 DNA: TGTGCCAGCAGAAAGATAGACAGATACGAGCAGTACTTC. Translated, it gives CASRKIDRYEQYF.

The chain recombines TRBV14 with TRBJ2-5, with D possibly TRBD1 on 5 matching bases. This CDR3 spans 16 amino acids. V dropped 0 bases and J dropped 4 bases, with 15 bases sitting between them. In germline, CDR1 is SGHDN, CDR2 FVKESK. As DNA, the CDR3 is TGTGCCAGCAGCCAAGATTCTAGACAGATCCCAGAGACCCAGTACTTC. It specifies CASSQDSRQIPETQYF.

The chain carries TRBV3-1 (or the pseudogene TRBV3-2) and TRBJ1-1; tentatively, D is TRBD1 (6 bases). V was cut by 4 bases and J by 3 bases, with 12 bases left in between. Germline V gives CDR1 LGHDT, CDR2 YNNKEL (reference sequence). This CDR3 has 14 residues. The CDR3 DNA follows: TGTGCCAGCAGCCCCGGAGGGGGAGACACTGAAGCTTTCTTT. Amino acid sequence: CASSPGGGDTEAFF.